The 18 T cell receptor beta chains below were found in one sample sequenced in a study of T cells in women clearing cervical HPV infection. Only in-frame clones appear in the TCRdb table, and some are missing; sequencing was by immunoSEQ multiplex PCR. The sample includes 30,000 or so clones. The specimen sequenced was blood buffy coat. The receptor set was obtained from a woman between 18 and 70 years old with a cervical HPV16 infection that either progressed to CIN3+ or cleared (not recorded which).

About this clone itself: The read halts 3 residues ahead of the CDR3 end, with the missing end drawn from the germline J gene. J is TRBJ2-4 and V is TRBV5-1; 9 positions agree with TRBD1. There are 15 residues in the CDR3. The V gene's germline CDR1 is SGHRS and CDR2 YFSETQ. The part of the CDR3 DNA that was read is TGCGCCAGCAGCTTGTATACAGGGGGCAACTATGGT. Translating it yields CASSLYTGGNYG. The CDR3 reads in full as CASSLYTGGNYGQYF.

Notes on this clone: The read halts 3 residues ahead of the CDR3 end, with the missing end drawn from the germline J gene. The V call is TRBV19, the J call TRBJ1-2; D is unclear. Germline-derived CDR1 and CDR2 are LNHDA and SQIVND (reference sequence). CDR3 size: 14 residues. The CDR3 DNA, read in part, is TGTGCCAGTAGTATAGGGACTAGCAGAGATACC. Amino acids: CASSIGTSRDT. The whole CDR3 protein reads CASSIGTSRDTYTF.

As concerns this clone: The read terminates 3 residues before the CDR3 end, so the remaining end is supplied by the germline J gene. The chain uses TRBV18 and TRBJ2-7; D is perhaps TRBD2 (6 bases). Germline CDR1 reads KGHSH; CDR2 reads LQKENI. The V end lost 3 bases, the J end lost 1 base, and 10 bases lay between the germline ends. The CDR3 totals 14 residues. The DNA read from the CDR3 is TGTGCCAGCTCACCGGGACTCACATCCTACGAG. This encodes CASSPGLTSYE. The CDR3, in full, reads CASSPGLTSYEQYF. The full variable domain, with the rest looked up from reference TRBV18 and TRBJ2-7, is NAGVMQNPRHLVRRRGQEARLRCSPMKGHSHVYWYRQLPEEGLKFMVYLQKENIIDESGMPKERFSAEFPKEGPSILRIQQVVRGDSAAYFCASSPGLTSYEQYFGPGTRLTVT.

For this clone: The missing CDR3 end, 3 residues past where the read stops, is filled in from the germline J gene. The rearrangement joins TRBV18 to TRBJ2-7; 11 bases align to TRBD1. The J segment lost 4 bases and the V segment lost 5 bases, leaving 7 bases of the junction unmatched. There are 15 residues in the CDR3. Germline CDR1 and CDR2: KGHSH and LQKENI. The sequenced part of the CDR3 DNA is TGTGCCAGCTCATCGGGACAGGGGGGGTTATACGAG. It translates to CASSSGQGGLYE. The whole CDR3 sequence reads CASSSGQGGLYEQYF.

In regard to this clone: The identical CDR3 is also encoded by other nucleotide sequences in the sample. The CDR3 is CASSYTWDSSYEQYF. Incomplete CDR3 DNA: TGCGCCAGCAGCTATACCTGGGACAGCTCCTACGAG. This chain links TRBV5-1 with TRBJ2-7; 7 positions agree with TRBD1. With the read ending 3 residues before the CDR3 end, the germline J gene is used to fill in that end. This CDR3 spans 15 amino acids. With V trimmed by 3 bases and J by 0 bases, 6 bases remained unmatched. Germline loops: CDR1 SGHRS, CDR2 YFSETQ.

As for this clone: The read terminates 3 residues before the CDR3 end, so the remaining end is supplied by the germline J gene. J is TRBJ2-2 and V is TRBV19; 10 positions agree with TRBD2. V gave up 4 bases and J gave up 6 bases; unmatched junction bases: 8. This CDR3 is built from 16 residues. Per germline, CDR1 LNHDA and CDR2 SQIVND (reference sequence). CDR3 protein: CASSRGLAGAAGELFF. CDR3 bases read: TGTGCCAGTAGTAGGGGGCTAGCGGGAGCCGCCGGGGAG.

A note on this clone: The read is 3 residues too short to cover the CDR3 end, so that end is filled in from the germline J gene. Other DNA sequences within the sample encode an identical CDR3. This chain joins TRBV11-3 and TRBJ1-2; D is unclear. The germline V gene has CDR1 SGHNT and CDR2 YENEEA. CDR3 size: 15 residues. The part of the CDR3 DNA that was read is TGTGCCAGCAGCTTAGAGAGTTCCTATTTTCCTACC. Translating it yields CASSLESSYFPT. The full CDR3 reads CASSLESSYFPTYTF.

On this clone itself: The observed sequence ends 3 residues before the CDR3 terminus, with the missing tail filled in from the germline J gene. The rearrangement uses TRBV10-1 and TRBJ2-1, with a possible D match to TRBD1 (5 bases). Germline assignment: CDR1 WNHNN and CDR2 SYGVQD (reference sequence). This CDR3 has 16 amino acids. V shed 0 bases and J shed 2 bases, with 11 bases lying between them. CDR3 bases read: TGCGCCAGCAGTGAGTCGATTCAGGGCCCCTACAATGAG. The encoded protein is CASSESIQGPYNE. The complete CDR3 protein is CASSESIQGPYNEQFF.

Points on this clone: The read comes to an end 3 residues before the CDR3 does, leaving the germline J gene to fill in the end. The chain is built from TRBV20-1 and TRBJ2-3; 9 nucleotides agree with TRBD2. V trimming: 5 bases; J trimming: 3 bases; junction bases outside the gene matches: 9. This CDR3 is built from 15 residues. The germline V gene has CDR1 DFQATT and CDR2 SNEGSKA (reference sequence). CDR3 sequence reads: CSAALSGRKTDTQYF. The sequenced CDR3 bases are TGCAGTGCTGCACTTAGCGGGAGAAAGACAGATACG.

The covered CDR3 bases are TGTGCCAGTAATCCCACAGGGGGCGAAGAGACG. Translated: CASNPTGGEET. The CDR3 in full is CASNPTGGEETQYF. The chain recombines TRBV19 with TRBJ2-3, with TRBD1 matching 9 bases. The read ends 3 residues before the CDR3 terminus; that terminus is restored from the germline J gene. CDR1 and CDR2 (germline): LNHDA, SQIVND (reference sequence). The CDR3 is made up of 14 amino acids. Based on the CDR3 plus reference TRBV19 and TRBJ2-3, the full variable domain is DGGITQSPKYLFRKEGQNVTLSCEQNLNHDAMYWYRQDPGQGLRLIYYSQIVNDFQKGDIAEGYSVSREKKESFPLTVTSAQKNPTAFYLCASNPTGGEETQYFGPGTRLTVL.

Regarding this clone: The CDR3 extends 3 residues past the end of the read, so its final part is completed from the germline J gene. In the same sample, other DNA sequences code for this CDR3. The chain is built from TRBV18 and TRBJ1-3; tentative D call: TRBD1 (6 bases). The CDR3 has 16 amino acids. Trimming pared 3 bases from V and 3 bases from J, leaving 15 bases between. Per germline, CDR1 KGHSH and CDR2 LQKENI. The CDR3 bases that were read are TGTGCCAGCTCACCTTACAGGGAACCCCGTGGAAACACC. Residues: CASSPYREPRGNT. In full, the CDR3 reads CASSPYREPRGNTIYF.

As for this clone: Its ends do not fully match the called genes, so a read error is possible. The read terminates 3 residues before the CDR3 end, so the remaining end is supplied by the germline J gene. The same CDR3 arises from other DNA sequences in this sample as well. The chain couples TRBV7-2 to TRBJ1-3; 8 positions agree with TRBD1. Germline V lookup: CDR1 SGHTA, CDR2 FQGNSA. This CDR3 has 15 residues. The DNA read from the CDR3 is TGTGCCAGCAGCTTAGTGGCAGGGGGCGGAAACACG. It is translated as CASSLVAGGGNT. The entire CDR3 is CASSLVAGGGNTIYF.

On this clone: Sequencing ends 3 residues short of the CDR3 end; the germline J gene provides the rest. V usage is TRBV5-6 and J usage is TRBJ1-2; D unresolved. The CDR3 extends over 13 amino acids. Trimming pared 1 base from V and 2 bases from J, leaving 6 bases between. Germline CDR1 reads SGHDT; CDR2 reads YYEEEE. The CDR3 is CASSLITNYGYTF. CDR3 bases read: TGTGCCAGCAGCTTGATCACAAACTATGGC.

Points on this clone: The germline gene is not matched at one end of the junction; a read error may be the cause. The CDR3 goes on 3 residues after the read ends, and that part is filled in from the germline J gene. This rearrangement joins TRBV29-1 to TRBJ1-2, with a possible D match to TRBD1 (6 bases). The CDR3 consists of 12 residues. Germline V lookup: CDR1 SQVTM, CDR2 ANQGSEA. CDR3 sequence reads: CSVGPQGYDYTF. The CDR3 DNA, read in part, is TGCAGCGTTGGACCACAGGGCTATGAC.

As for this clone: The CDR3 is cut off 3 residues early in the read; its end comes from the germline J gene. The chain employs TRBV7-9 and TRBJ1-2; D ambiguous. The germline CDR1 and CDR2 sequences are SEHNR and FQNEAQ (reference sequence). The CDR3 covers 15 residues. The CDR3 sequence is CASSSSGLLSYDYTF. CDR3 DNA (partial): TGTGCCAGCAGCAGTAGCGGTTTGCTCTCCTACGAC.

Points on this clone: The read halts 3 residues ahead of the CDR3 end, with the missing end drawn from the germline J gene. The chain joins TRBV20-1 to TRBJ2-3, with D possibly matching TRBD2 (7 bases). The CDR3 length is 15 residues. CDR1 and CDR2 (germline): DFQATT, SNEGSKA (reference sequence). V was pared by 0 bases and J by 4 bases, with 14 bases between. This CDR3 is CSARDWGGLPDTQYF. CDR3 DNA (partial): TGCAGTGCTAGAGATTGGGGGGGCCTCCCAGATACG.

As for this clone: Read sequence stops 3 residues before the CDR3 end, and the germline J gene provides the missing end. The chain recombines TRBV6-1 with TRBJ2-7; D perhaps matches TRBD1 (7 bases). Trimming cost V 1 base and J 4 bases, with 17 bases left between them. The germline V gene has CDR1 MNHNS and CDR2 SASEGT. The CDR3 totals 16 residues. CDR3 in amino acids: CASSEVGRQGGYEQYF. CDR3 DNA (partial): TGTGCCAGCAGTGAAGTGGGGCGACAGGGAGGATACGAG.

The covered CDR3 bases are TGTGCCAGCAGCTTACCTCAGGGGGGTAGCACAGATACG. Translated: CASSLPQGGSTDT. The CDR3 in its entirety is CASSLPQGGSTDTQYF. The rearrangement joins TRBV3-1 (or the pseudogene TRBV3-2) to TRBJ2-3; possibly TRBD1 for D (7 bases). The read halts 3 residues ahead of the CDR3 end, with the missing end drawn from the germline J gene. The ends were cut back, 5 bases at V and 0 bases at J, with 15 bases in the middle. The CDR3 loop spans 16 amino acids. Germline V gene lookup returns CDR1 LGHDT and CDR2 YNNKEL (reference sequence).